This record concerns one T cell receptor beta chain sequence. These data belong to a study of blood T cell repertoires in COVID-19. The V gene's germline CDR1 is LNHDA and CDR2 SQIVND (reference sequence). The CDR3 has 14 amino acids. V lost 5 bases and J 3 bases, leaving 13 bases between the germline ends. Data came from immunoSEQ multiplex PCR; TCRdb stores just in-frame clones and leaves some out. The profile shows about 35,000 clones, 60% to 80% of them singletons. V usage is TRBV19 and J usage is TRBJ1-2; D gene ambiguous. The clonotype was recovered from an elderly man with active or convalescent COVID-19. Sequences were obtained from peripheral blood. The CDR3: CASSSEPSYYGYTF. CDR3 DNA sequence: TGTGCCAGTAGTTCCGAACCGAGTTACTATGGCTACACCTTC.